Each of the 23 T cell receptor beta chains below was sequenced from the same sample in a study of blood T cell repertoires in COVID-19. Using immunoSEQ multiplex PCR, the repertoire was profiled, and TCRdb retains in-frame clones only, with some absent. The sample holds about 160,000 clones; 80% are singletons and the top ten take nearly 3.5%. The sequenced material came from PBMCs or T cells enriched from blood (not recorded which). The receptors were sampled from a woman in her sixties or seventies who had recovered from COVID-19.

V usage is TRBV24-1 and J usage is TRBJ2-5, with a tentative D call TRBD2 (6 bases). This CDR3 has 16 amino acids. Germline lookup yields CDR1 KGHDR and CDR2 SFDVKD. Trimming removed 4 bases from V and 2 bases from J, with 16 bases in between. The CDR3 protein is CATSDPGGGTQETQYF. The CDR3, as DNA: TGTGCCACCAGTGACCCCGGAGGAGGGACTCAAGAGACCCAGTACTTC.

This clone was found once. An end of the junction does not agree with germline; a read error may underlie this. V usage is TRBV7-9 and J usage is TRBJ2-1; 8 nucleotides align to TRBD2. The germline gives CDR1 SEHNR, CDR2 FQNEAQ (reference sequence). The CDR3 totals 14 residues. The CDR3 bases are TGTGCCAGCAGCCCACGGACTAGCTACGATGAGCAGTTCTTC. Its translation: CASSPRTSYDEQFF.

This clone was observed once. V is TRBV29-1 and J is TRBJ1-2, with 11 positions matching TRBD1. This CDR3 is built from 13 residues. V was clipped by 4 bases and J by 3 bases; unmatched bases: 1. Germline CDR1 reads SQVTM; CDR2 reads ANQGSEA. The CDR3 nucleotides are TGCAGCGTTGGGACAGGGGGCGACTATGGCTACACCTTC. This sequence encodes CSVGTGGDYGYTF.

In this sample, this clone turned up a few times. The rearrangement joins TRBV7-2 to TRBJ2-5; 7 positions match TRBD2. Per the germline V gene, CDR1 is SGHTA and CDR2 is FQGNSA. J lost 2 bases, V lost 5 bases, and 8 bases had no gene match. CDR3 length: 15 residues. CDR3 sequence reads: CASSARRTRQETQYF. The DNA of the CDR3 is TGTGCCAGCAGCGCACGCAGGACTAGGCAAGAGACCCAGTACTTC. The full variable domain, with the rest looked up from reference TRBV7-2 and TRBJ2-5, is GAGVSQSPSNKVTEKGKDVELRCDPISGHTALYWYRQSLGQGLEFLIYFQGNSAPDKSGLPSDRFSAERTGGSVSTLTIQRTQQEDSAVYLCASSARRTRQETQYFGPGTRLLVL.

The chain links TRBV7-2 to TRBJ2-1; TRBD2 matches 10 bases. Losses at the gene ends were 6 bases for V and 7 bases for J; bases not matched to a gene: 9. The CDR3 covers 15 residues. Germline-derived CDR1 and CDR2 are SGHTA and FQGNSA. The CDR3 DNA reads as TGTGCCAGCAGACCAGCTAGCGGGGGTCAAAATGAGCAGTTCTTC. Its protein product is CASRPASGGQNEQFF.

The chain uses TRBV5-6 and TRBJ1-5; no firm D call. The length of the CDR3 is 12 residues. Per the germline V gene, CDR1 is SGHDT and CDR2 is YYEEEE. Trimming stripped 0 bases from V and 6 bases from J, with 4 bases between. CDR3 in amino acids: CASSLAGQPQHF. CDR3 DNA sequence: TGTGCCAGCAGCTTGGCGGGTCAGCCCCAGCATTTT.

This clone was observed a few times. The V call is TRBV29-1, the J call TRBJ1-5; 8 bases are a match to TRBD1. Germline V CDR1 and CDR2: SQVTM, ANQGSEA. This CDR3 is 13 amino acids long. The V segment lost 6 bases and the J segment 3 bases; nucleotides outside the gene matches: 4. CDR3 residues: CSVQGAPNQPQHF. CDR3 bases: TGCAGCGTCCAGGGGGCCCCCAATCAGCCCCAGCATTTT.

The rearrangement joins TRBV4-2 to TRBJ2-3; no firm D call. From germline, CDR1 is LGHNA and CDR2 YNFKEQ. With 3 bases removed from V and 10 bases from J, the gap between germline ends came to 17 bases. There are 14 residues in the CDR3. As DNA, the CDR3 is TGTGCCAGCAGCCATCAATTCGCTGGAGAAGCGCAGTATTTT. Protein sequence: CASSHQFAGEAQYF.

V is TRBV23-1 and J is TRBJ2-5; D might be TRBD2 (5 bases). TRBV23-1 is an open reading frame whose function is uncertain. V gave up 7 bases and J gave up 4 bases, with 19 bases separating them. This CDR3 has 15 amino acids. The CDR3 sequence: CASTPNGRVGETQYF. CDR3 nucleotide sequence: TGCGCCAGCACTCCCAACGGGCGGGTGGGAGAGACCCAGTACTTC.

The chain joins TRBV28 to TRBJ1-2; 8 bases match TRBD1. The germline CDR1 and CDR2 sequences are MDHEN and SYDVKM. The CDR3 sequence is 13 residues long. The V and J ends lost 6 bases and 8 bases, in that order; junction bases with no gene match: 8. This CDR3 reads CASRLQGAQGYTF. Here the CDR3 DNA reads TGTGCCAGCAGACTTCAGGGGGCGCAGGGCTACACCTTC.

The V call is TRBV11-3, the J call TRBJ2-3, with 7 bases fitting TRBD2. J lost 2 bases, V lost 4 bases, and 6 bases had no gene match. The length of the CDR3 is 15 residues. Germline V gene sequence: CDR1 SGHNT, CDR2 YENEEA. CDR3 in amino acids: CASSWRGTTTDTQYF. In nucleotides, the CDR3 is TGTGCCAGCAGCTGGCGGGGGACTACCACAGATACGCAGTATTTT.

This clone was seen a handful of times. Here the CDR3 DNA reads TGTGCCAGCAGTTTACGCAGGGCCCAGGATTCACCCCTCCACTTT. Its protein is CASSLRRAQDSPLHF. The J gene is TRBJ1-6, the V gene TRBV27; possibly TRBD1 for D (5 bases). CDR3 length: 15 residues. Trimming shortened V by 2 bases and J by 8 bases, and 13 bases separated the two germline ends. Looked up from germline, CDR1 is MNHEY and CDR2 is SMNVEV (reference sequence).

The genes are TRBV10-2 and TRBJ2-3, with D uncertain. The CDR3 is made up of 16 amino acids. In germline, CDR1 is WSHSY, CDR2 SAAADI. V shed 0 bases and J shed 6 bases, with 16 bases lying between them. The CDR3 nucleotides read TGCGCCAGCAGTGAGTCCCCCGGGTGGTCGTTCGATACGCAGTATTTT. It is translated as CASSESPGWSFDTQYF.

This clone was counted a single time. The chain carries TRBV7-9 and TRBJ1-4; the match to TRBD1 covers 7 bases. CDR3 length: 16 amino acids. The J segment lost 7 bases and the V segment lost 5 bases, leaving 13 bases of the junction unmatched. The germline V gene encodes CDR1 SEHNR and CDR2 FQNEAQ (reference sequence). CDR3 DNA sequence: TGTGCCAGCAGCCTCGAACTGACAGGGCAGGCTGAAAAACTGTTTTTT. It encodes CASSLELTGQAEKLFF.

The chain couples TRBV12-3 or TRBV12-4 to TRBJ1-2; a weak D match, TRBD1 (5 bases). The CDR3 is made up of 12 amino acids. The ends were cut back, 3 bases at V and 4 bases at J, with 6 bases in the middle. CDR3 nucleotide sequence: TGTGCCAGCAGTTTCCAGGGCTATGGCTACACCTTC. Amino acids: CASSFQGYGYTF.

The chain has TRBV11-2 and TRBJ2-2; tentative D call: TRBD2 (6 bases). The CDR3 is 14 residues long. Germline CDR1 SGHAT, CDR2 FQNNGV. V was pared by 5 bases and J by 5 bases, with 12 bases between. The CDR3 sequence: CASSPLAGTGELFF. The CDR3 coding sequence is TGTGCCAGCAGCCCACTCGCGGGGACCGGGGAGCTGTTTTTT.

The rearrangement links TRBV30 to TRBJ2-3; D gene unclear. The CDR3 runs to 13 residues. CDR1 is GTSNPN, CDR2 SVGIG, per germline (reference sequence). Deletions cut 0 bases from V and 2 bases from J, with 6 bases between. This chain's CDR3 is CAWSVAYTDTQYF. The DNA of the CDR3 is TGTGCCTGGAGTGTAGCCTACACAGATACGCAGTATTTT.

The CDR3 DNA reads TGCGCCAGCAGCTTGGCCGGGAGGGATGGGAACCGAGCGGAAGCTTTCTTT. Encoded protein: CASSLAGRDGNRAEAFF. This sequence joins TRBV5-1 and TRBJ1-1; D is undetermined. Germline CDR1 reads SGHRS; CDR2 reads YFSETQ. The CDR3 is made up of 17 amino acids. V was trimmed by 0 bases and J by 8 bases, leaving 23 bases between them.

The V and J genes are TRBV7-9 and TRBJ1-1, with no clear D. V was trimmed by 0 bases and J by 5 bases, leaving 7 bases between them. Germline CDR1 reads SEHNR; CDR2 reads FQNEAQ (reference sequence). The CDR3 runs 13 residues. The DNA of the CDR3 is TGTGCCAGCAGCTTAGCGTTCGAGACTGAAGCTTTCTTT. The encoded protein is CASSLAFETEAFF.

CDR3 residues: CASSWGTFQGGNTIYF. The CDR3 coding sequence is TGTGCCAGCAGCTGGGGCACCTTCCAGGGGGGAAACACCATATATTTT. V is TRBV5-5 and J is TRBJ1-3; D may be TRBD1 (6 bases). The CDR3 is 16 amino acids. V lost 3 bases and J 4 bases, leaving 17 bases between the germline ends. The germline gives CDR1 SGHKS, CDR2 YYEKEE (reference sequence).

The chain combines TRBV5-1 with TRBJ1-2; 9 nucleotides line up with TRBD1. The CDR3 is 17 residues long. Germline loops: CDR1 SGHRS, CDR2 YFSETQ. The V gene end was trimmed by 2 bases and the J gene end by 0 bases; junction bases not matched to a gene: 8. In DNA, the CDR3 is TGCGCCAGCAGCTTTGGGGGGACAGGGCCAGCTAACTATGGCTACACCTTC. Translated: CASSFGGTGPANYGYTF.

For the CDR3, the DNA is TGTGCCAGCAGCCTAAGGGGACAGGGAGGCGGAAACACCATATATTTT. Translation: CASSLRGQGGGNTIYF. This chain links TRBV3-1 (or the pseudogene TRBV3-2) with TRBJ1-3; 9 bases map to TRBD1. The CDR3 has 16 amino acids. Germline values: CDR1 LGHDT, CDR2 YNNKEL (reference sequence). The trim removed 4 bases at V and 4 bases at J, leaving 8 bases unmatched.

This clone has only a few counts. The gene calls are TRBV6-6 and TRBJ2-3, with 11 bases fitting TRBD2. The CDR3 loop spans 16 amino acids. The germline gives CDR1 MNHNY, CDR2 SVGAGI (reference sequence). J lost 4 bases, V lost 4 bases, and 7 bases had no gene match. The CDR3 loop is CASSSPGLAASDTQYF. The CDR3 DNA follows: TGTGCCAGCAGTTCCCCGGGACTAGCGGCTTCAGATACGCAGTATTTT.